These 19 T cell receptor beta chains were sequenced from one sample in a study of T cell repertoires in cytomegalovirus infection. TCRdb re-called the reads with MiXCR, one entry per CDR3 protein. The table shows 450,000 to 650,000 distinct CDR3 sequences, with approximately 25% occurring only once. The sequenced sample was PBMCs. These TCRs come from a human donor in good health (CMV status not recorded). Some clones in this sample may be carry-over from other donors' samples.

This clonotype occurred many times. The chain recombines TRBV7-2 with TRBJ2-1; 9 nucleotides line up with TRBD1. After removal of 2 bases from V and 0 bases from J, the junction contained 14 bases not matched to a gene. Germline V lookup: CDR1 SGHTA, CDR2 FQGNSA. The CDR3 is 20 amino acids. The CDR3 DNA sequence: TGTGCCAGCAGCTTACTCAAGGGACAGGGCTATGGGCGCTCCTACAATGAGCAGTTCTTC. Translated: CASSLLKGQGYGRSYNEQFF.

This clonotype was found a few times. The chain couples TRBV10-3 to TRBJ1-1; 7 bases line up with TRBD1. J was trimmed by 0 bases and V by 6 bases; bases with no gene match: 4. This CDR3 has 14 residues. From germline, CDR1 is ENHRY and CDR2 SYGVKD. DNA of the CDR3: TGTGCCATCAGCGAACAGGGGTTGAACACTGAAGCTTTCTTT. This encodes CAISEQGLNTEAFF.

The chain recombines TRBV20-1 with TRBJ2-1, with D possibly matching TRBD2 (6 bases). The V gene lost 3 bases and the J gene lost 3 bases, with 9 bases spanning the gap. Germline V gene lookup returns CDR1 DFQATT and CDR2 SNEGSKA (reference sequence). CDR3 length: 13 amino acids. As DNA, the CDR3 is TGCAGTGCTAGCCCCGGGGGCTACAATGAGCAGTTCTTC. Its translation is CSASPGGYNEQFF.

This clonotype turned up a few times. The chain joins TRBV28 to TRBJ1-1, with no clear D. V was trimmed by 5 bases and J by 0 bases, leaving 10 bases between them. This CDR3 is built from 14 residues. The germline gives CDR1 MDHEN, CDR2 SYDVKM. The CDR3 DNA follows: TGTGCCAGCAGTCCTAGAATGATGAACACTGAAGCTTTCTTT. It is translated as CASSPRMMNTEAFF.

CDR3 DNA: TGTGCTAGTGTCAGCACAGATACGCAGTATTTT. It translates to CASVSTDTQYF. The V gene is TRBV12-5, the J gene TRBJ2-3, with D unclear. From germline, CDR1 is LGHNT and CDR2 FRNRAP. The CDR3 has 11 residues. V was shortened by 7 bases and J by 0 bases, with 2 bases between the two germline ends.

The rearrangement joins TRBV5-4 to TRBJ1-2; D perhaps matches TRBD1 (5 bases). This CDR3 region has 15 residues. Germline V gives CDR1 SGHNT, CDR2 YYREEE (reference sequence). The V and J ends lost 5 bases and 8 bases respectively, with 22 bases between them. The chain's CDR3 is CASRGLGTGSVGYTF. In DNA, the CDR3 is TGTGCCAGCAGGGGTCTGGGGACGGGGTCCGTCGGCTACACCTTC.

This chain links TRBV11-2 with TRBJ1-1, with 8 bases fitting TRBD1. There are 13 residues in the CDR3. In germline, CDR1 is SGHAT, CDR2 FQNNGV. V shed 3 bases and J 7 bases; nucleotides not matched to a gene: 4. The CDR3 region has the DNA TGTGCCAGCAGCTTGGCACAGGGGGGTGAAGCTTTCTTT. It encodes CASSLAQGGEAFF.

This clonotype was recorded many times. This rearrangement joins TRBV7-2 to TRBJ2-2; 15 bases agree with TRBD2. Germline CDR1 SGHTA, CDR2 FQGNSA. V gave up 5 bases and J gave up 3 bases; unmatched junction bases: 7. The CDR3 contains 18 residues. The CDR3 protein is CASSPGLAGGPHTGELFF. The DNA of the CDR3 is TGTGCCAGCAGCCCAGGACTAGCGGGAGGGCCCCACACCGGGGAGCTGTTTTTT.

J is TRBJ1-1 and V is TRBV6-5; 7 positions agree with TRBD1. Germline trimming cut 2 bases from V and 0 bases from J; bases unmatched to any gene: 6. This CDR3 is 16 amino acids long. Germline V CDR1 and CDR2: MNHEY, SVGAGI. The DNA of the CDR3 is TGTGCCAGCAGTTACGGGCCGGGACAGCTGAACACTGAAGCTTTCTTT. Its translation is CASSYGPGQLNTEAFF.

This clonotype came up a few times. The rearrangement joins TRBV28 to TRBJ2-4, with D possibly being TRBD1 (6 bases). Germline V CDR1 and CDR2: MDHEN, SYDVKM. V lost 5 bases and J lost 0, with 20 bases in between. The length of the CDR3 is 18 residues. The CDR3 loop is CASSPSLDRTLAKNIQYF. The CDR3 region has the DNA TGTGCCAGCAGTCCCTCCCTCGACAGGACCTTAGCCAAAAACATTCAGTACTTC.

The chain is built from TRBV6-6 and TRBJ2-7, with no clear D. The CDR3 has 15 residues. Germline assignment: CDR1 MNHNY and CDR2 SVGAGI (reference sequence). Trimming removed 8 bases at V and 2 bases at J, with 19 bases between. In nucleotides, the CDR3 is TGTGCCAGCCAAATGGAAGGTCATCTTACCTACGAGCAGTACTTC. Encoded protein: CASQMEGHLTYEQYF.

This clonotype was recorded many times. The chain uses TRBV7-6 and TRBJ2-3, with TRBD2 matching over 8 bases. The CDR3 runs 16 residues. Germline V lookup: CDR1 SGHVS, CDR2 FNYEAQ. V gave up 4 bases and J gave up 1 base; unmatched junction bases: 7. The DNA for the CDR3 is TGTGCCAGCAGCTGGGTACTAGCGGAGGGCACAGATACGCAGTATTTT. Translating gives CASSWVLAEGTDTQYF. The full variable domain, rest sourced from reference TRBV7-6 and TRBJ2-3, is GAGVSQSPRYKVTKRGQDVALRCDPISGHVSLYWYRQALGQGPEFLTYFNYEAQQDKSGLPNDRFSAERPEGSISTLTIQRTEQRDSAMYRCASSWVLAEGTDTQYFGPGTRLTVL.

In this sample, this clonotype turned up a few times. The V call is TRBV12-3 or TRBV12-4, the J call TRBJ1-1, with D uncertain. This CDR3 contains 14 residues. The V end lost 3 bases, the J end lost 8 bases, and 16 bases lay between the germline ends. CDR3 in amino acids: CASSFSNYGIEAFF. The CDR3 DNA is TGTGCCAGCAGTTTCTCGAACTATGGAATCGAAGCTTTCTTT.

This clonotype was seen only once. This chain links TRBV24-1 with TRBJ1-1; tentatively, D is TRBD1 (5 bases). The germline CDR1 and CDR2 sequences are KGHDR and SFDVKD. V lost 7 bases and J 1 base, leaving 12 bases between the germline ends. CDR3 length: 14 residues. The CDR3 region is CATSTGTPNTEAFF. The CDR3 coding sequence is TGTGCCACCAGCACCGGGACGCCGAACACTGAAGCTTTCTTT.

The chain recombines TRBV6-2 or TRBV6-3 with TRBJ1-2; a possible D gene is TRBD1 (6 bases). The length of the CDR3 is 14 residues. The V end was cut by 6 bases, the J end by 2 bases, with 13 bases between. From germline, CDR1 is MNHEY and CDR2 SVGEGT. In DNA form, the CDR3 reads TGTGCCAGCAGATCCTATACAGGGAACTATGGCTACACCTTC. It codes for CASRSYTGNYGYTF.

The chain has TRBV6-6 and TRBJ1-4; a possible D gene is TRBD1 (5 bases). Trimming left V 7 bases short and J 11 bases short, with 20 bases between. This CDR3 has 14 residues. Germline V CDR1 and CDR2: MNHNY, SVGAGI (reference sequence). The CDR3 coding sequence is TGTGCCAGCAAGAGCGTGGGTTTGGGGGATAAACTGTTTTTT. Its translation: CASKSVGLGDKLFF.

The CDR3 region is CASRDSDLNIQYF. Written as DNA, the CDR3 is TGTGCCAGCAGGGACAGTGACTTGAACATTCAGTACTTC. The gene calls are TRBV6-2 or TRBV6-3 and TRBJ2-4, with D maybe TRBD1 (6 bases). Per the germline V gene, CDR1 is MNHEY and CDR2 is SVGEGT. The CDR3 is 13 amino acids. V lost 6 bases and J lost 7, with 13 bases in between.

This clonotype came up a few times. The genes are TRBV18 and TRBJ2-7, with 9 bases lining up with TRBD1. The CDR3 sequence is 15 residues long. With V trimmed by 5 bases and J by 2 bases, 7 bases remained unmatched. Germline V gene sequence: CDR1 KGHSH, CDR2 LQKENI. The CDR3 DNA follows: TGTGCCAGCTCAAATGGACAGGGGACCCCCTACGAGCAGTACTTC. It codes for CASSNGQGTPYEQYF.

The chain joins TRBV20-1 to TRBJ2-3; D possibly corresponds to TRBD1 (6 bases). The CDR3 covers 12 residues. Deletions cut 5 bases from V and 1 base from J, with 7 bases between. The germline CDR1 and CDR2 sequences are DFQATT and SNEGSKA (reference sequence). The CDR3 loop reads CSAEGGTDTQYF. Here the CDR3 DNA reads TGCAGTGCTGAGGGGGGCACAGATACGCAGTATTTT.